What follows are 21 T cell receptor beta chains derived from one specimen sequenced in a study of somatic mutations in cytotoxic T cells in rheumatoid arthritis. Sequencing was performed with immunoSEQ multiplex PCR; in TCRdb, only in-frame clones are kept and a portion is missing. This sample yields about 12,000 clones, of which roughly 80% are seen a single time; approximately 14% belongs to the top ten. Material: CD8+ T cells sorted from blood. All receptors derive from a man aged 50-59 years in good health.

CDR3 amino acids: CASTPPAYEQYV. CDR3 DNA sequence: TGTGCCAGCACCCCCCCAGCGTACGAGCAGTACGTC. The chain combines TRBV27 with TRBJ2-7; D is ambiguous. This CDR3 has 12 amino acids. Germline V lookup: CDR1 MNHEY, CDR2 SMNVEV (reference sequence). Trimming stripped 7 bases from V and 4 bases from J, with 11 bases between.

The chain couples TRBV30 to TRBJ2-3, with a tentative D call TRBD2 (6 bases). Trimming left V 0 bases short and J 0 bases short, with 10 bases between. There are 15 residues in the CDR3. Per the germline V gene, CDR1 is GTSNPN and CDR2 is SVGIG (reference sequence). The CDR3 here is CAWSVGAGSTDTQYF. The CDR3 DNA reads as TGTGCCTGGAGTGTAGGGGCGGGGAGCACAGATACGCAGTATTTT. Together with reference TRBV30 and TRBJ2-3, the CDR3 gives the full variable domain: SQTIHQWPATLVQPVGSPLSLECTVEGTSNPNLYWYRQAAGRGLQLLFYSVGIGQISSEVPQNLSASRPQDRQFILSSKKLLLSDSGFYLCAWSVGAGSTDTQYFGPGTRLTVL.

The chain recombines TRBV27 with TRBJ1-2; TRBD1 is a possible D gene (6 bases). Germline assignment: CDR1 MNHEY and CDR2 SMNVEV (reference sequence). Trimming shortened V by 5 bases and J by 5 bases, and 12 bases separated the two germline ends. The CDR3 runs to 13 residues. The CDR3 loop is CASSPGHTYGYTF. The CDR3 DNA is TGTGCCAGCAGTCCGGGACACACATATGGCTACACCTTC.

The rearrangement joins TRBV6-1 to TRBJ2-1, with D unresolved. The CDR3 sequence is 12 residues long. The germline CDR1 and CDR2 sequences are MNHNS and SASEGT. Trimming removed 4 bases at V and 5 bases at J, with 6 bases between. CDR3 loop: CASSGQDNEQFF. The CDR3 nucleotides are TGTGCCAGCAGTGGTCAGGACAATGAGCAGTTCTTC.

There are a few counts of this clone. The chain joins TRBV7-9 to TRBJ1-5; 9 bases map to TRBD1. From germline, CDR1 is SEHNR and CDR2 FQNEAQ (reference sequence). The CDR3 covers 16 residues. V was pared by 4 bases and J by 5 bases, with 9 bases of the junction left unmatched. CDR3 protein: CASSSVGTGLDQPQHF. The CDR3 DNA is TGTGCCAGCAGCTCCGTAGGGACAGGGTTGGATCAGCCCCAGCATTTT.

In its sample, this clone was seen once. The chain carries TRBV5-1 and TRBJ2-7; D possibly corresponds to TRBD2 (6 bases). The V end lost 0 bases, the J end lost 3 bases, and 13 bases lay between the germline ends. The CDR3 is made up of 15 amino acids. The V gene's germline CDR1 is SGHRS and CDR2 YFSETQ. The CDR3 region is CASSLVTSPRYEQYF. The CDR3 DNA sequence: TGCGCCAGCAGCTTGGTCACTAGCCCCCGCTACGAGCAGTACTTC.

The V and J genes are TRBV9 and TRBJ1-2; D is unclear. Trimming pared 2 bases from V and 7 bases from J, leaving 18 bases between. The CDR3 runs to 15 residues. In germline, CDR1 is SGDLS, CDR2 YYNGEE. The CDR3 DNA sequence: TGTGCCAGCAGCGTTCGAGGCGACATCCGGGGTGGCTACACCTTC. This encodes CASSVRGDIRGGYTF.

This sequence joins TRBV5-8 and TRBJ2-3; D is undetermined. The CDR3 runs to 15 residues. The germline V gene has CDR1 SGHTS and CDR2 YDEGEE. The V gene lost 1 base and the J gene lost 0 bases, with 9 bases spanning the gap. The CDR3 sequence: CASSLSRASTDTQYF. In nucleotides, the CDR3 is TGTGCCAGCAGCTTGAGCCGCGCTAGCACAGATACGCAGTATTTT.

The genes are TRBV7-9 and TRBJ1-6; 7 bases map to TRBD1. The CDR3 runs 17 residues. Germline values: CDR1 SEHNR, CDR2 FQNEAQ (reference sequence). The V segment lost 1 base and the J segment 9 bases; nucleotides outside the gene matches: 12. This chain's CDR3 is CASSLVSGGVGSSPLHF. The CDR3 bases are TGTGCCAGCAGCTTAGTCTCAGGGGGAGTTGGTAGTTCACCCCTCCACTTT.

A few counts support this clone. The J gene is TRBJ1-2, the V gene TRBV7-9, with a weak D call TRBD1 (5 bases). Germline V gene lookup returns CDR1 SEHNR and CDR2 FQNEAQ (reference sequence). The CDR3 contains 13 residues. V gave up 4 bases and J gave up 8 bases, with 14 bases separating them. The CDR3 DNA sequence: TGTGCCAGCAGCTCAGGGTCCCCGGCCGGCTACACCTTC. Translated, it gives CASSSGSPAGYTF.

This clone was detected once. The J gene is TRBJ2-5, the V gene TRBV30; the match to TRBD2 covers 7 bases. The CDR3 sequence is 14 residues long. V was pared by 0 bases and J by 5 bases, with 6 bases of the junction left unmatched. CDR1 and CDR2 (germline): GTSNPN, SVGIG (reference sequence). The CDR3 DNA reads TGTGCCTGGAGTGTCGGGGGAGGGGTTGAGACCCAGTACTTC. This sequence encodes CAWSVGGGVETQYF.

This chain uses TRBV28 with TRBJ1-6; 8 bases match TRBD1. Germline loops: CDR1 MDHEN, CDR2 SYDVKM. CDR3 length: 15 amino acids. V dropped 2 bases and J dropped 10; count of bases not matched to a gene: 7. The CDR3 protein is CASSLTGQGGSPLHF. CDR3 DNA sequence: TGTGCCAGCAGTTTAACCGGACAGGGAGGGTCACCCCTCCACTTT.

V is TRBV7-9 and J is TRBJ2-1; possibly TRBD1 for D (5 bases). The CDR3 runs 15 residues. In germline, CDR1 is SEHNR, CDR2 FQNEAQ (reference sequence). The CDR3 reads CAYLGREVSYNEQFF. The CDR3 DNA sequence: TGTGCATACCTCGGCAGGGAAGTAAGCTACAATGAGCAGTTCTTC.

V gene TRBV9 combines with J gene TRBJ2-2; D gene uncertain. V was cut by 1 base and J by 4 bases, with 8 bases left in between. Germline CDR1 is SGDLS and CDR2 is YYNGEE. This CDR3 is 14 amino acids long. CDR3 DNA sequence: TGTGCCAGCAGCGTACAGCATAGCACCGGGGAGCTGTTTTTT. Amino acid sequence: CASSVQHSTGELFF.

This rearrangement joins TRBV27 to TRBJ1-1; D remains unclear. There are 13 residues in the CDR3. Germline CDR1 is MNHEY and CDR2 is SMNVEV (reference sequence). V was cut by 5 bases and J by 5 bases, with 12 bases left in between. The CDR3 region is CASSPSVGTEAFF. DNA for the CDR3: TGTGCCAGCAGTCCTTCGGTTGGGACTGAAGCTTTCTTT.

The table lists this clone with a count of one. The chain is built from TRBV7-9 and TRBJ2-7, with D perhaps being TRBD1 or TRBD2 (7 bases each). V lost 11 bases and J 0 bases, leaving 17 bases between the germline ends. CDR1 is SEHNR, CDR2 FQNEAQ, per germline (reference sequence). The length of the CDR3 is 14 residues. The CDR3 spells CAHAQGGDSYEQYV. CDR3 DNA sequence: TGTGCCCACGCCCAGGGGGGGGACTCCTACGAGCAGTACGTC.

The rearrangement links TRBV4-1 to TRBJ2-5; D is uncertain. The CDR3 runs to 13 residues. Germline V gives CDR1 MGHRA, CDR2 YSYEKL. Trimming took off 0 bases at V and 4 bases at J, with 6 bases between the two ends. The CDR3 nucleotides read TGCGCCAGCAGCCAAGAGGTCGCAGAGACCCAGTACTTC. Translated, it gives CASSQEVAETQYF.

This clone appeared once. CDR3 bases: TGTGCCAGCAGTTTCAGGGCGGGAGTCAACAATGAGCAGTTCTTC. It translates to CASSFRAGVNNEQFF. The V and J genes are TRBV27 and TRBJ2-1; 7 nucleotides agree with TRBD2. CDR3 size: 15 residues. J gave up 5 bases and V 3 bases, and 7 bases lay outside the gene matches. Germline-derived CDR1 and CDR2 are MNHEY and SMNVEV (reference sequence).

The genes are TRBV11-2 and TRBJ1-2; D uncertain. The CDR3 runs to 15 residues. V was shortened by 2 bases and J by 2 bases, with 12 bases between the two germline ends. In germline, CDR1 is SGHAT, CDR2 FQNNGV. CDR3 protein: CASSLFSEGNYGYTF. CDR3 sequence (DNA): TGTGCCAGCAGCTTATTCTCGGAGGGAAACTATGGCTACACCTTC.

V gene TRBV4-1 combines with J gene TRBJ1-2; D may be TRBD1 (5 bases). V lost 2 bases and J lost 0, with 19 bases in between. CDR1 and CDR2 from the germline V gene are MGHRA and YSYEKL. The CDR3 contains 18 residues. The CDR3 nucleotides read TGCGCCAGCAGCCAAAACAGGCTTCGAACGGATGCTAACTATGGCTACACCTTC. Its translation: CASSQNRLRTDANYGYTF.

The chain uses TRBV29-1 and TRBJ1-2, with a weak D call TRBD1 (5 bases). Trimming stripped 5 bases from V and 5 bases from J, with 15 bases between. Germline assignment: CDR1 SQVTM and CDR2 ANQGSEA. This CDR3 is 13 amino acids long. The CDR3 DNA sequence: TGCAGCGTTCTAGAGGGGAAAGAGTATGGCTACACCTTC. Amino acids: CSVLEGKEYGYTF. The variable domain in full, with the rest retrieved from reference TRBV29-1 and TRBJ1-2, is SAVISQKPSRDICQRGTSLTIQCQVDSQVTMMFWYRQQPGQSLTLIATANQGSEATYESGFVIDKFPISRPNLTFSTLTVSNMSPEDSSIYLCSVLEGKEYGYTFGSGTRLTVV.